This T cell receptor beta chain is drawn from a study of T cells after yellow fever vaccination (dated by TCRdb to the late 2010s). A note on the overall study: Libraries from fractions with low cell numbers were prepared with the SMART-Seq v4 Ultra Low Input RNA kit. To track T-cell clones before and after primary and booster YFV17D yellow fever vaccination, bulk TCR alpha and beta repertoires were sequenced longitudinally. Two healthy male donors made up the cohort, one aged 18 to 30 years and the other aged 30 to 39 years. Bulk PBMC replicates and cell subsets were isolated from blood drawn at multiple timepoints before and after both primary and secondary immunization.

Ten or more counts support this clonotype. What antigen it recognizes has not been identified. Base qualities are not recorded, but no much larger clone differs from it by a single base. According to the study, the label for this sample's treatment or condition signals: live attenuated yellow fever vaccine strain. At each blood-draw timepoint, two biological replicates of bulk PBMCs were obtained. A standard Ficoll-Paque protocol was used to isolate PBMCs from peripheral blood. TriZol was used to extract RNA from bulk PBMCs, from CD4 and CD8 fractions, and from dextramer-positive and dextramer-negative fractions. Study-wide findings and limitations: FACS-sorted repertoires could contain abundant contaminating clonotypes from the bulk population, so computational filtering was required. The secondary T-cell response was weaker than the primary response but faster, peaking on day 5 instead of day 15. A small share of clonotypes was detected in both CD4 and CD8 compartments, with the overlap likely arising from convergent recombination. The study included only two donors, which limits how far the findings can be generalized. Most clones expanded after primary vaccination (96% of CD4 and around 88% of CD8) were re-detected after the booster, suggesting that broad memory maintenance occurred.

TCR cDNA was synthesized by 5'RACE template switching, through which a universal primer site and unique molecular identifiers were introduced. Priming for cDNA synthesis came from both the TCR alpha and TCR beta constant segments. Two PCR steps were used to amplify libraries, with sample barcodes and sequencing adapters being added in the second step. Sequencing of the libraries was done on either Illumina HiSeq 2500 (2x100 bp) or NovaSeq (2x150 bp). The source study handled its data this way. Demultiplexing of reads and collapsing into UMI consensus sequences were performed with MIGEC, and V(D)J alignment was carried out with MiXCR. Vaccine-responding clonotypes were identified with edgeR using replicate PBMC samples, with FDR below 0.01 and a log2 fold change above 5 up to day 15 being required. Each bulk clonotype was labeled CD4 or CD8 based on which sequenced repertoire, CD4 or CD8, contained the clonotype at higher abundance. The public reads were quality trimmed at Q25 with fastp and then assembled into clones with MiXCR by TCRdb, keeping productive beta chains. Each entry merges the rows of one CDR3 protein and shows their most common DNA and genes. These V and J calls derive from TCRdb rather than the authors' analysis. The sample table shows about 550,000 distinct CDR3 sequences, and roughly a fifth are seen once. 14% of the sample rests with the top ten.

V was cut back by 6 bases and J by 0 bases, leaving a gap of 2 bases between them. Inclusive of the bounding cysteine and phenylalanine, the CDR3 is 11 residues long. The entry retains the CDR3 DNA only, 33 bases that are in frame from base 1. CDR1 and CDR2, per the germline V gene, are MDHEN and SYDVKM. Here the sequenced sample was PBMCs, taken 15 days after the yellow fever booster vaccination. The chain links TRBV28 with TRBJ1-1; the D gene is unclear. The TCR originated in a man in his thirties or forties who received the YFV17D yellow fever vaccine. The base sequence is TGTGCCAGCAGATTGAACACTGAAGCTTTCTTT. Its translation reads: CASRLNTEAFF.